The 31 T cell receptor beta chains below all came from one sample that was sequenced in a study of blood T cell repertoires in COVID-19. Clones were read by immunoSEQ multiplex PCR, and TCRdb kept only the in-frame ones, dropping some. The sample consists of over 150,000 clones, about four fifths of them appearing once. Specimen: PBMCs or T cells enriched from blood (not recorded which). The receptors derive from a man between 40 and 49 years old who had recovered from COVID-19.

The chain couples TRBV3-1 (or the pseudogene TRBV3-2) to TRBJ2-5; no reliable D call. The CDR3 is 13 amino acids. The V end lost 2 bases, the J end lost 12 bases, and 16 bases lay between the germline ends. Germline CDR1 LGHDT, CDR2 YNNKEL (reference sequence). The CDR3 DNA is TGTGCCAGCAGCCAAAGGAAGACTCGTATCAAGTACTTC. Amino acid sequence: CASSQRKTRIKYF.

V and J are TRBV9 and TRBJ1-6; 7 bases line up with TRBD1. Trimming cost V 3 bases and J 7 bases; bases outside gene matches: 7. There are 15 residues in the CDR3. CDR1 and CDR2 (germline): SGDLS, YYNGEE. The CDR3 coding sequence is TGTGCCAGCAGCGCTGGGGGGACAGCAAATTCACCCCTCCACTTT. It specifies CASSAGGTANSPLHF.

The chain recombines TRBV18 with TRBJ1-6, with 7 bases fitting TRBD1. CDR1 is KGHSH and CDR2 is LQKENI in the germline V gene. The trim removed 0 bases at V and 0 bases at J, leaving 8 bases unmatched. CDR3 size: 19 residues. This CDR3 reads CASSPPTGPSYSYNSPLHF. In DNA form, the CDR3 reads TGTGCCAGCTCACCACCGACAGGGCCCTCTTACTCCTATAATTCACCCCTCCACTTT.

This rearrangement joins TRBV4-1 to TRBJ1-6; D not resolved. CDR1 is MGHRA, CDR2 YSYEKL, per germline. Trimming took 2 bases from V and 4 from J, leaving 6 bases between them. The CDR3 extends over 14 amino acids. In DNA, the CDR3 is TGCGCCAGCAGCCAACGGGAGTATAATTCACCCCTCCACTTT. Protein product: CASSQREYNSPLHF.

V gene TRBV11-2 combines with J gene TRBJ1-6, with D unresolved. The CDR3 is made up of 14 amino acids. Germline-derived CDR1 and CDR2 are SGHAT and FQNNGV. With 4 bases removed from V and 5 bases from J, the gap between germline ends came to 9 bases. In DNA form, the CDR3 reads TGTGCCAGCAGCTCCGTTGTCGATAATTCACCCCTCCACTTT. Protein sequence: CASSSVVDNSPLHF.

This clone came up a few times. One junction end does not reproduce the germline sequence, and a read error may be involved. This chain links TRBV7-6 with TRBJ2-5, with D possibly TRBD2 on 7 matching bases. This CDR3 has 15 amino acids. CDR1 is SGHVS and CDR2 is FNYEAQ in the germline V gene. As DNA, the CDR3 is TGTGCCAGCAGCCTAGCCCGGGGGGCCTCGGAGACCCAGTACTTC. Translation gives CASSLARGASETQYF.

The chain combines TRBV7-9 with TRBJ1-2; 11 bases match TRBD1. V trimming: 3 bases; J trimming: 4 bases; junction bases outside the gene matches: 4. Germline V gene lookup returns CDR1 SEHNR and CDR2 FQNEAQ (reference sequence). The CDR3 is made up of 15 amino acids. CDR3 in amino acids: CASSLGQGDFYGYTF. CDR3 coding DNA: TGTGCCAGCAGCTTGGGACAGGGGGACTTCTATGGCTACACCTTC.

V is TRBV4-3 and J is TRBJ2-7, with TRBD1 matching over 10 bases. From germline, CDR1 is LGHNA and CDR2 YSLEER. The length of the CDR3 is 14 residues. The ends lost 4 bases at V and 2 bases at J; junction bases unmatched: 2. The CDR3 protein is CASSPGQGAYEQYF. CDR3 nucleotide sequence: TGCGCCAGCAGCCCCGGACAGGGGGCCTACGAGCAGTACTTC.

V gene TRBV5-4 combines with J gene TRBJ2-3; maybe TRBD2 (5 bases). Germline lookup yields CDR1 SGHNT and CDR2 YYREEE (reference sequence). The CDR3 has 14 amino acids. V gave up 0 bases and J gave up 8 bases, with 13 bases separating them. The CDR3 here is CASSLELAGGTQYF. In DNA form, the CDR3 reads TGTGCCAGCAGCTTGGAGTTGGCGGGCGGTACGCAGTATTTT.

This clone was detected once. The rearrangement uses TRBV7-9 and TRBJ1-3; no definite D call. The germline V gene encodes CDR1 SEHNR and CDR2 FQNEAQ (reference sequence). The CDR3 consists of 14 residues. Trimming pared 5 bases from V and 2 bases from J, leaving 10 bases between. This CDR3 is CASSLRGTGNTIYF. For the CDR3, the DNA is TGTGCCAGCAGCCTCAGAGGGACTGGAAACACCATATATTTT.

J is TRBJ1-1 and V is TRBV2; perhaps TRBD1 as D (6 bases). Trimming shortened V by 8 bases and J by 0 bases, and 10 bases separated the two germline ends. This CDR3 comprises 13 residues. The germline V gene encodes CDR1 SNHLY and CDR2 FYNNEI. The CDR3 loop reads CASRTEMNTEAFF. DNA for the CDR3: TGTGCCAGCCGGACAGAGATGAACACTGAAGCTTTCTTT.

This clone was observed once. CDR3 protein: CASSLEIRGEKLFF. Here the CDR3 DNA reads TGTGCCAGCAGCTTAGAGATCCGCGGGGAAAAACTGTTTTTT. The chain carries TRBV11-2 and TRBJ1-4; D unresolved. The CDR3 has 14 amino acids. Trimming stripped 0 bases from V and 8 bases from J, with 10 bases between. Germline loops: CDR1 SGHAT, CDR2 FQNNGV.

The CDR3 DNA reads as TGTGCCAGCAGCCGGCTAAACCTTTATAATTCACCCCTCCACTTT. This codes for CASSRLNLYNSPLHF. The chain employs TRBV7-8 and TRBJ1-6, with D uncertain. Trimming removed 5 bases at V and 4 bases at J, with 12 bases between. Germline V gene sequence: CDR1 SGHVS, CDR2 FQNEAQ. This CDR3 is 15 amino acids long. The full variable domain, completed using reference TRBV7-8 and TRBJ1-6, is GAGVSQSPRYKVAKRGQDVALRCDPISGHVSLFWYQQALGQGPEFLTYFQNEAQLDKSGLPSDRFFAERPEGSVSTLKIQRTQQEDSAVYLCASSRLNLYNSPLHFGNGTRLTVT.

The V gene is TRBV4-3, the J gene TRBJ1-3; no reliable D call. Trimming pared 1 base from V and 5 bases from J, leaving 12 bases between. Looked up from germline, CDR1 is LGHNA and CDR2 is YSLEER. The CDR3 runs 15 residues. The CDR3 region is CASSQGMEIRNTIYF. DNA for the CDR3: TGCGCCAGCAGCCAAGGGATGGAGATCCGAAACACCATATATTTT.

Here the CDR3 reads CASRPTGGPNYGYTF. As DNA, the CDR3 is TGTGCCAGCCGCCCGACAGGGGGACCTAACTATGGCTACACCTTC. The gene calls are TRBV6-5 and TRBJ1-2; 9 nucleotides line up with TRBD1. Germline V lookup: CDR1 MNHEY, CDR2 SVGAGI. The CDR3 is 15 residues long. The V gene end was trimmed by 8 bases and the J gene end by 0 bases; junction bases not matched to a gene: 7.

V is TRBV30 and J is TRBJ1-2; TRBD1 matches 9 bases. V shed 4 bases, J shed 4 bases, and the junction held 10 bases outside the gene matches. CDR3 length equals 15 residues. The germline gives CDR1 GTSNPN, CDR2 SVGIG (reference sequence). The CDR3 nucleotides are TGTGCCTGGACCGGGACAGGGTCTTTGGGCTATGGCTACACCTTC. This translates into CAWTGTGSLGYGYTF.

V is TRBV11-2 and J is TRBJ2-1, with 7 bases matching TRBD1. The germline gives CDR1 SGHAT, CDR2 FQNNGV. Trimming cost V 0 bases and J 1 base; bases outside gene matches: 6. The CDR3 runs 17 residues. CDR3 DNA: TGTGCCAGCAGCTTAGATCGGTGGGACAGTTCCTACAATGAGCAGTTCTTC. This codes for CASSLDRWDSSYNEQFF.

The chain carries TRBV9 and TRBJ2-6; D possibly corresponds to TRBD1 (6 bases). V gave up 2 bases and J gave up 0 bases, with 12 bases separating them. Germline V CDR1 and CDR2: SGDLS, YYNGEE. CDR3 length equals 17 residues. In nucleotides, the CDR3 is TGTGCCAGCAGCGTGGGGACACCGAACTCTGGGGCCAACGTCCTGACTTTC. It yields the protein CASSVGTPNSGANVLTF.

The rearrangement joins TRBV10-3 to TRBJ2-3; 8 positions match TRBD1. Trimming at V came to 10 bases and at J to 2 bases, leaving 8 bases not matched to a gene. The CDR3 spans 14 residues. CDR1 is ENHRY and CDR2 is SYGVKD in the germline V gene. CDR3 sequence reads: CATQTGVDTDTQYF. The CDR3 nucleotides are TGTGCCACTCAGACAGGGGTTGACACAGATACGCAGTATTTT.

The genes are TRBV6-5 and TRBJ1-2, with 9 bases lining up with TRBD1. The CDR3 is 13 residues long. Germline V CDR1 and CDR2: MNHEY, SVGAGI. V trimming: 2 bases; J trimming: 8 bases; junction bases outside the gene matches: 3. The CDR3: CASSYTGGGGYTF. The CDR3 nucleotides are TGTGCCAGCAGTTACACAGGGGGCGGCGGCTACACCTTC.

V and J are TRBV2 and TRBJ2-1; 12 bases match TRBD2. Germline V gene sequence: CDR1 SNHLY, CDR2 FYNNEI. The J segment lost 4 bases and the V segment lost 5 bases, leaving 3 bases of the junction unmatched. This CDR3 spans 15 amino acids. CDR3 sequence (DNA): TGTGCCAGCAGTCTAGGACTAGCGGGGTACAATGAGCAGTTCTTC. Its translation: CASSLGLAGYNEQFF.

The rearrangement links TRBV5-1 to TRBJ2-1, with D perhaps matching TRBD2 (5 bases). V was trimmed by 3 bases and J by 9 bases, leaving 16 bases between them. Germline assignment: CDR1 SGHRS and CDR2 YFSETQ. This CDR3 is 14 amino acids long. CDR3 in DNA: TGCGCCAGCAGCTCTATGTACAACAGCGGTGAGCAGTTCTTC. This gives the protein CASSSMYNSGEQFF.

The rearrangement uses TRBV7-6 and TRBJ2-3, with unresolved D. V lost 4 bases and J lost 2, with 10 bases in between. Per the germline V gene, CDR1 is SGHVS and CDR2 is FNYEAQ. The CDR3 spans 14 residues. Here the CDR3 reads CASSSWATTDTQYF. As DNA, the CDR3 is TGTGCCAGCAGCTCCTGGGCCACCACAGATACGCAGTATTTT.

The V and J genes are TRBV18 and TRBJ1-2; D is uncertain. This CDR3 comprises 15 residues. Germline V gene lookup returns CDR1 KGHSH and CDR2 LQKENI. V gave up 3 bases and J gave up 0 bases, with 11 bases separating them. This chain's CDR3 is CASSPTVSANYGYTF. The CDR3 DNA sequence: TGTGCCAGCTCACCCACAGTATCAGCTAACTATGGCTACACCTTC.

The J gene is TRBJ2-3, the V gene TRBV5-1; no clear D gene. Germline assignment: CDR1 SGHRS and CDR2 YFSETQ. Trimming pared 2 bases from V and 0 bases from J, leaving 16 bases between. CDR3 length equals 17 residues. The CDR3 region is CASSLNPAGSSTDTQYF. CDR3 coding DNA: TGCGCCAGCAGCTTAAACCCAGCAGGATCAAGCACAGATACGCAGTATTTT.

This chain joins TRBV2 and TRBJ1-4, with no clear D. Germline values: CDR1 SNHLY, CDR2 FYNNEI. V was cut by 4 bases and J by 4 bases, with 13 bases left in between. The CDR3 is 15 residues long. This CDR3 is CASSARHPFNEKLFF. CDR3 DNA sequence: TGTGCCAGCAGTGCTCGACACCCCTTTAATGAAAAACTGTTTTTT.

The chain joins TRBV5-1 to TRBJ2-2, with D possibly being TRBD1 (5 bases). The length of the CDR3 is 16 residues. Germline CDR1 SGHRS, CDR2 YFSETQ. The V and J ends lost 4 bases and 0 bases respectively, with 13 bases between them. The CDR3 DNA reads as TGCGCCAGCAGCCGCGTCGACAGCCCGAACACCGGGGAGCTGTTTTTT. Translating it yields CASSRVDSPNTGELFF.

The chain combines TRBV3-1 (or the pseudogene TRBV3-2) with TRBJ2-5, with a weak D call TRBD2 (6 bases). This CDR3 is built from 13 residues. The germline V gene has CDR1 LGHDT and CDR2 YNNKEL (reference sequence). Deletions cut 1 base from V and 5 bases from J, with 8 bases between. Here the CDR3 reads CASSQVLAETQYF. CDR3 in DNA: TGTGCCAGCAGCCAAGTGCTAGCGGAGACCCAGTACTTC.

This clone has just a few counts. J is TRBJ1-2 and V is TRBV5-5, with D possibly TRBD1 on 6 matching bases. V lost 4 bases, J lost 0 bases, and 16 bases lay in between. Germline V gene lookup returns CDR1 SGHKS and CDR2 YYEKEE (reference sequence). The CDR3 loop spans 16 amino acids. CDR3: CASSLQGVIANYGYTF. CDR3 sequence (DNA): TGTGCCAGCAGCCTACAGGGAGTCATAGCTAACTATGGCTACACCTTC. Based on the CDR3 plus reference TRBV5-5 and TRBJ1-2, the full variable domain is DAGVTQSPTHLIKTRGQQVTLRCSPISGHKSVSWYQQVLGQGPQFIFQYYEKEERGRGNFPDRFSARQFPNYSSELNVNALLLGDSALYLCASSLQGVIANYGYTFGSGTRLTVV.

V is TRBV7-9 and J is TRBJ2-1, with TRBD1 as a possible D gene (7 bases). CDR3 length: 16 amino acids. V lost 5 bases to trimming and J lost 11 bases, with 25 bases between them. Germline V lookup: CDR1 SEHNR, CDR2 FQNEAQ (reference sequence). Here the CDR3 DNA reads TGTGCCAGCAGCCACGTTGGGCGGGGACAGCGACTTCAGCAGTTCTTC. This gives the protein CASSHVGRGQRLQQFF.

The rearrangement uses TRBV19 and TRBJ2-3, with D tentatively TRBD1 (6 bases). V was cut by 10 bases and J by 6 bases, with 14 bases left in between. This CDR3 has 12 amino acids. Germline assignment: CDR1 LNHDA and CDR2 SQIVND (reference sequence). The CDR3 DNA sequence: TGTGCCACCAGAGGGGGAACGGATACGCAGTATTTT. It encodes CATRGGTDTQYF.